These 25 T cell receptor beta chains came from one sample sequenced in a study of monozygotic twins with inflammatory bowel disease. For each CDR3 protein, TCRdb gives one entry from its re-call of the 5' RACE reads, without DNA. Its listing shows a few hundred thousand distinct CDR3 sequences. The sequenced material came from blood. The source of these receptors is a human donor with ulcerative colitis or Crohn's disease, or a healthy co-twin of an affected twin (not recorded which).

This sequence joins TRBV5-1 and TRBJ1-1. CDR1 is SGHRS, CDR2 YFSETQ, per germline. The CDR3 covers 17 residues. CDR3 residues: CASSPDSGPSRFTEAFF.

The rearrangement uses TRBV18 and TRBJ2-3; TCRdb's D gene call, TRBD1, goes unchecked for lack of DNA. This CDR3 has 14 residues. CDR1 is KGHSH and CDR2 is LQKENI in the germline V gene. CDR3 sequence: CASSGRLHTDTQYF. Supplemented by reference TRBV18 and TRBJ2-3, the full variable domain reads NAGVMQNPRHLVRRRGQEARLRCSPMKGHSHVYWYRQLPEEGLKFMVYLQKENIIDESGMPKERFSAEFPKEGPSILRIQQVVRGDSAAYFCASSGRLHTDTQYFGPGTRLTVL.

The CDR3 sequence: CASSSGQRDEQFF. V gene TRBV11-2 combines with J gene TRBJ2-1; checking the TCRdb D call of TRBD1 is not possible without DNA. Germline V gene sequence: CDR1 SGHAT, CDR2 FQNNGV. The CDR3 extends over 13 amino acids.

This sequence joins TRBV25-1 and TRBJ1-6. Germline assignment: CDR1 MGHDK and CDR2 SYGVNS. The CDR3 is 16 residues long. The CDR3 sequence: CASSGHGSSYNSPLHF.

The chain combines TRBV5-1 with TRBJ1-1. CDR1 is SGHRS and CDR2 is YFSETQ in the germline V gene. There are 14 residues in the CDR3. Here the CDR3 reads CASSLVAANTEAFF.

The chain has TRBV7-2 and TRBJ2-3; TCRdb indicates TRBD2, and absent DNA this call remains unverified. Germline CDR1 reads SGHTA; CDR2 reads FQGNSA. The CDR3 has 16 amino acids. The CDR3 is CASSSRGAGGADTQYF.

The V call is TRBV6-1, the J call TRBJ2-2; TCRdb proposes TRBD2, but this gene call is untestable without DNA. Germline V lookup: CDR1 MNHNS, CDR2 SASEGT. CDR3 length: 17 residues. Here the CDR3 reads CASSRGGILPNTGELFF.

The CDR3 spells CASPPEGNLSPLHF. V is TRBV21-1 and J is TRBJ1-6. TRBV21-1 is listed as a pseudogene. There are 14 residues in the CDR3.

The J gene is TRBJ2-2, the V gene TRBV3-1; absent DNA, TCRdb's TRBD1 call cannot be checked. The CDR3 length is 15 residues. CDR1 and CDR2 from the germline V gene are LGHDT and YNNKEL (reference sequence). The CDR3 is CASSQDPVSSGELFF.

The chain combines TRBV29-1 with TRBJ1-1; TCRdb designates TRBD1, a call that cannot be tested without DNA. The CDR3 spans 13 residues. Germline V gives CDR1 SQVTM, CDR2 ANQGSEA. CDR3: CSAGDDLNTEAFF.

The gene calls are TRBV18 and TRBJ2-1; TCRdb's D call of TRBD1 is untestable without DNA. Looked up from germline, CDR1 is KGHSH and CDR2 is LQKENI. The CDR3 runs 17 residues. CDR3: CASSPPTRDRGWNQQFF.

The rearrangement uses TRBV20-1 and TRBJ2-3. CDR1 and CDR2 from the germline V gene are DFQATT and SNEGSKA (reference sequence). This CDR3 is built from 12 residues. The CDR3 sequence is CSAGRQTDTQYF.

The V call is TRBV6-5, the J call TRBJ2-5. The germline V gene encodes CDR1 MNHEY and CDR2 SVGAGI. This CDR3 spans 15 amino acids. This chain's CDR3 is CASSYSTLAVETQYF.

The rearrangement links TRBV19 to TRBJ2-2; TCRdb selects TRBD2, and the lack of DNA leaves this call unchecked. This CDR3 has 13 residues. Germline assignment: CDR1 LNHDA and CDR2 SQIVND (reference sequence). This CDR3 is CASRLAGTGELFF.

The chain joins TRBV10-1 to TRBJ2-3. The germline CDR1 and CDR2 sequences are WNHNN and SYGVQD (reference sequence). CDR3 length: 15 residues. The CDR3 protein is CASSHDRTDTDTQYF.

V and J are TRBV15 and TRBJ2-2; TCRdb returns TRBD2, unconfirmable since there is no DNA. The germline V gene has CDR1 LNHNV and CDR2 YYDKDF (reference sequence). The CDR3 spans 16 residues. The CDR3 sequence: CATSNLAGVYTGELFF. Full variable domain (outside the CDR3, taken from reference TRBV15 and TRBJ2-2): DAMVIQNPRYQVTQFGKPVTLSCSQTLNHNVMYWYQQKSSQAPKLLFHYYDKDFNNEADTPDNFQSRRPNTSFCFLDIRSPGLGDTAMYLCATSNLAGVYTGELFFGEGSRLTVL.

V is TRBV5-8 and J is TRBJ2-3; with no DNA, the TCRdb D assignment of TRBD2 cannot be verified. CDR1 and CDR2 from the germline V gene are SGHTS and YDEGEE. CDR3 length: 16 residues. The chain's CDR3 is CASSLVGGFYTDTQYF.

This chain connects TRBV29-1 to TRBJ1-1. The CDR3 extends over 12 amino acids. The V gene's germline CDR1 is SQVTM and CDR2 ANQGSEA. CDR3 residues: CSVRVRNTEAFF. The variable domain in full, completed from reference TRBV29-1 and TRBJ1-1, reads SAVISQKPSRDICQRGTSLTIQCQVDSQVTMMFWYRQQPGQSLTLIATANQGSEATYESGFVIDKFPISRPNLTFSTLTVSNMSPEDSSIYLCSVRVRNTEAFFGQGTRLTVV.

The chain uses TRBV7-8 and TRBJ2-5; checking the TCRdb D call of TRBD1 is not possible without DNA. The CDR3 runs to 13 residues. Germline lookup yields CDR1 SGHVS and CDR2 FQNEAQ. The CDR3 protein is CASTADRVGTQYF.

V gene TRBV5-1 combines with J gene TRBJ1-1; TCRdb indicates TRBD1, and absent DNA this call remains unverified. CDR3 length: 15 amino acids. Germline assignment: CDR1 SGHRS and CDR2 YFSETQ. This CDR3 is CASSSRQASNTEAFF.

The genes are TRBV6-2 or TRBV6-3 and TRBJ1-1. The CDR3 extends over 16 amino acids. The germline CDR1 and CDR2 sequences are MNHEY and SVGEGT. Here the CDR3 reads CASSPFTSIADTEAFF.

The chain recombines TRBV5-1 with TRBJ2-7; as DNA is missing, the TRBD1 call by TCRdb cannot be tested. The V gene's germline CDR1 is SGHRS and CDR2 YFSETQ. The CDR3 loop spans 15 amino acids. The CDR3 loop is CASSGGGQGPYEQYF.

J is TRBJ2-3 and V is TRBV20-1; the D call from TCRdb, TRBD2, cannot be confirmed without DNA. Germline CDR1 is DFQATT and CDR2 is SNEGSKA (reference sequence). The CDR3 runs to 16 residues. The CDR3 protein is CSARPRRTSGGDTQYF.

The rearrangement joins TRBV2 to TRBJ1-4; TCRdb names TRBD1, which stays unverified in the absence of DNA. The CDR3 loop spans 15 amino acids. The germline V gene encodes CDR1 SNHLY and CDR2 FYNNEI. The CDR3 sequence: CASSEGGQPNEKLFF. Based on the CDR3 plus reference TRBV2 and TRBJ1-4, the full variable domain is EPEVTQTPSHQVTQMGQEVILRCVPISNHLYFYWYRQILGQKVEFLVSFYNNEISEKSEIFDDQFSVERPDGSNFTLKIRSTKLEDSAMYFCASSEGGQPNEKLFFGSGTQLSVL.

The genes are TRBV19 and TRBJ1-2; TCRdb reports TRBD1, a call that lacks DNA to check it against. The germline CDR1 and CDR2 sequences are LNHDA and SQIVND (reference sequence). This CDR3 has 14 amino acids. The chain's CDR3 is CATRPGGRGDGYTF. Combining the CDR3 with reference TRBV19 and TRBJ1-2 gives the whole variable domain DGGITQSPKYLFRKEGQNVTLSCEQNLNHDAMYWYRQDPGQGLRLIYYSQIVNDFQKGDIAEGYSVSREKKESFPLTVTSAQKNPTAFYLCATRPGGRGDGYTFGSGTRLTVV.